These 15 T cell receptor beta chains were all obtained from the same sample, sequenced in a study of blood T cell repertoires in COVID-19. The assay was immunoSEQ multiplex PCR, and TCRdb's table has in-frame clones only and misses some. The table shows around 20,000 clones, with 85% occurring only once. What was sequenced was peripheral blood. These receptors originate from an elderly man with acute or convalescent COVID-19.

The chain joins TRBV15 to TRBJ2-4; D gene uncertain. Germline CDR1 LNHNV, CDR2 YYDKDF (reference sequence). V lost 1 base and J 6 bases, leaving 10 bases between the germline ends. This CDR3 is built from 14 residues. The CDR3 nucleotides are TGTGCCACCAGCAGAGTTGCGGCGTTAAACATTCAGTACTTC. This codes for CATSRVAALNIQYF.

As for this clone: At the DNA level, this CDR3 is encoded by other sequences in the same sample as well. The CDR3 DNA reads as TGTGCCAGCAGCTTAATCCAGGGGAACACCGGGGAGCTGTTTTTT. Translated, it gives CASSLIQGNTGELFF. The J gene is TRBJ2-2, the V gene TRBV7-2, with D possibly TRBD1 on 5 matching bases. Germline V gene sequence: CDR1 SGHTA, CDR2 FQGNSA. This CDR3 has 15 residues. The V and J ends lost 2 bases and 1 base respectively, with 8 bases between them.

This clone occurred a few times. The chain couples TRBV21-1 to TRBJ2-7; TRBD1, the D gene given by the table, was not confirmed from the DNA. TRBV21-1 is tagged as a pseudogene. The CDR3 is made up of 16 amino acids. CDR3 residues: CASSSSRQGCLYEQYF. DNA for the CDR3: TGTGCCAGCAGCAGCTCCAGACAGGGATGCCTCTACGAGCAGTACTTC.

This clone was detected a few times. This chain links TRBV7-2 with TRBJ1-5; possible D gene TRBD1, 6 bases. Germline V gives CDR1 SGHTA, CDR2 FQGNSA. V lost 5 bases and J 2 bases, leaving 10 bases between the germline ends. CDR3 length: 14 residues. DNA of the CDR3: TGTGCCAGCAGCAAACAGGGCGGCAATCAGCCCCAGCATTTT. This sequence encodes CASSKQGGNQPQHF.

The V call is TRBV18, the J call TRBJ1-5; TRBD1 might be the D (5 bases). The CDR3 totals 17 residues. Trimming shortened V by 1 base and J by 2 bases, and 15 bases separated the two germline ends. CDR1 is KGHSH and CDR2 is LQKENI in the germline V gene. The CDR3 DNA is TGTGCCAGCTCACCACAGGCAGGGAGGTTAGGCAATCAGCCCCAGCATTTT. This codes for CASSPQAGRLGNQPQHF.

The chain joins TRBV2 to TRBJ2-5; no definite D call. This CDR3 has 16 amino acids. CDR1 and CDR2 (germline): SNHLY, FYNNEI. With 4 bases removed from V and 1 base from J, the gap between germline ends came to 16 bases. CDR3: CASSVGALPLQETQYF. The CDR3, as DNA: TGTGCCAGCAGTGTAGGAGCTTTGCCTCTCCAAGAGACCCAGTACTTC. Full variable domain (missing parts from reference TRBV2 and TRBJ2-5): EPEVTQTPSHQVTQMGQEVILRCVPISNHLYFYWYRQILGQKVEFLVSFYNNEISEKSEIFDDQFSVERPDGSNFTLKIRSTKLEDSAMYFCASSVGALPLQETQYFGPGTRLLVL.

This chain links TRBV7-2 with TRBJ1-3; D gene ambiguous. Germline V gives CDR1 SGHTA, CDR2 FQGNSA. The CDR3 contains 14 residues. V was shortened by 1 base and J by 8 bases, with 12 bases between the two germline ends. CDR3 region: CASSLVQAPDTIYF. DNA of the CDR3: TGTGCCAGCAGCTTAGTTCAGGCCCCTGACACCATATATTTT.

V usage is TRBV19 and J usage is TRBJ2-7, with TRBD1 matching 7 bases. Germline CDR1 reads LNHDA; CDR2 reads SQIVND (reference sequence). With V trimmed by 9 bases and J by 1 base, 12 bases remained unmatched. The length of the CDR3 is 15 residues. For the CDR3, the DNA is TGTGCCAGCACCGAGGTTTGGGGACAGTCCTACGAGCAGTACTTC. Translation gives CASTEVWGQSYEQYF.

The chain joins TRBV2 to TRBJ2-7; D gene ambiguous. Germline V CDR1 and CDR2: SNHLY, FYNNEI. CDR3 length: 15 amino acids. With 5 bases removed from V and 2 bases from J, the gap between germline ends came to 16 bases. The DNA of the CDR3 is TGTGCCAGCAGTCGACCCGGGTCTCCTGCCTACGAGCAGTACTTC. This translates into CASSRPGSPAYEQYF.

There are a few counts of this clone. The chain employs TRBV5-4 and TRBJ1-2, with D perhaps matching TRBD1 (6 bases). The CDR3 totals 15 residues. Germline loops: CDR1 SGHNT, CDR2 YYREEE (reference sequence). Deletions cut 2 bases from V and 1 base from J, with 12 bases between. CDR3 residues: CASSLSQGYNYGYTF. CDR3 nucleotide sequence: TGTGCCAGCAGCTTAAGCCAGGGGTATAACTATGGCTACACCTTC.

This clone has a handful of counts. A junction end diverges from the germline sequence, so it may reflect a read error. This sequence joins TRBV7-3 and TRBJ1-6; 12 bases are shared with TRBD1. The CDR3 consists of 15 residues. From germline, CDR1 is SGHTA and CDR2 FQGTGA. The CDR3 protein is CASRLTGQGASPLHF. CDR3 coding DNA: TGTGCCAGCAGATTAACGGGACAGGGGGCCTCACCCCTCCACTTT.

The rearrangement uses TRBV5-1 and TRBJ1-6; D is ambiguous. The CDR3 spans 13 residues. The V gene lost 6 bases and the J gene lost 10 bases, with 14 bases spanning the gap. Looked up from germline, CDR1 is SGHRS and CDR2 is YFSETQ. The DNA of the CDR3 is TGCGCCAGCAACGAGGCCGGGGAGTCACCCCTCCACTTT. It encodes CASNEAGESPLHF.

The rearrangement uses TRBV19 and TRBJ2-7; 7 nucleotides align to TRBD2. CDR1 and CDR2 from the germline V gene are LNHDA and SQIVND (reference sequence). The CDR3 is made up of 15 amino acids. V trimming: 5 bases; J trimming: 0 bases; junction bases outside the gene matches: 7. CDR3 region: CASSPSGAFSYEQYF. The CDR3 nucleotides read TGTGCCAGTAGTCCAAGCGGGGCCTTCTCCTACGAGCAGTACTTC.

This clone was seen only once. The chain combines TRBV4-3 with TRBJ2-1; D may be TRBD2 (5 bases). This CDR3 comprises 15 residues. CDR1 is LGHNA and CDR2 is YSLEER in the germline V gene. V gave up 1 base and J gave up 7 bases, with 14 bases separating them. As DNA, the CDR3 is TGCGCCAGCAGCCAAGCTGGCCAAACGGGGAATGAGCAGTTCTTC. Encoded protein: CASSQAGQTGNEQFF.

This chain's CDR3 is CASSVDYGYTF. The DNA for the CDR3 is TGTGCCAGCTCAGTAGACTATGGCTACACCTTC. J is TRBJ1-2 and V is TRBV18; D gene unclear. The germline V gene encodes CDR1 KGHSH and CDR2 LQKENI. The CDR3 covers 11 residues. V gave up 5 bases and J gave up 3 bases, with 4 bases separating them.